The text below deals with one T cell receptor beta chain. Here immunoSEQ multiplex PCR was the method, and the copy in TCRdb shows in-frame clones only, minus some. The sample has roughly 92,000 clones, approximately 88% seen once. V lost 4 bases and J 2 bases, leaving 11 bases between the germline ends. The germline CDR1 and CDR2 sequences are SGHKS and YYEKEE (reference sequence). This CDR3 region has 14 residues. This record comes from a study of T cell responses to AZD1222 COVID-19 vaccine. The sample consisted of peripheral blood, taken 28 days after the second AZD1222 dose. The sequence came from an adult who received the AZD1222 COVID-19 vaccine. The chain recombines TRBV5-5 with TRBJ2-3; a possible D gene is TRBD2 (6 bases). This CDR3 is CASSRDSHTDTQYF. Here the CDR3 DNA reads TGTGCCAGCAGCCGGGACTCACACACAGATACGCAGTATTTT.